This T cell receptor (beta chain) was sequenced during a study of blood T cell repertoires in COVID-19. The method was immunoSEQ multiplex PCR; TCRdb's version includes in-frame clones alone and lacks a portion of them. The sample carries 150,000 to 200,000 clones, approximately 82% recorded once. V was pared by 8 bases and J by 3 bases, with 14 bases between. The CDR3 contains 14 residues. The germline gives CDR1 LNHNV, CDR2 YYDKDF (reference sequence). The V call is TRBV15, the J call TRBJ2-1; TRBD2 is a possible D gene (5 bases). The TCR sequence derives from a woman aged 45-65 years who had recovered from COVID-19. Sequences were obtained from PBMCs or T cells enriched from blood (not recorded which). The CDR3 reads CATRIKAGYNEQFF. The CDR3 DNA reads as TGTGCCACCCGTATAAAGGCGGGCTACAATGAGCAGTTCTTC.